This T cell receptor beta chain came from a study of blood T cell repertoires in COVID-19. Some clones are missing from TCRdb's copy, which holds only in-frame ones; the method was immunoSEQ multiplex PCR. The sample records 150,000 or so clones, 70% to 90% being singletons. Trimming pared 3 bases from V and 6 bases from J, leaving 12 bases between. The CDR3 contains 13 residues. The germline V gene encodes CDR1 SNHLY and CDR2 FYNNEI. V is TRBV2 and J is TRBJ2-7; possible D gene TRBD1, 6 bases. Sequenced sample: peripheral blood. This clonotype originated in an older woman with acute or convalescent COVID-19. The CDR3 sequence: CASSDYTGSEQYF. CDR3 nucleotide sequence: TGTGCCAGCAGTGACTACACAGGGTCCGAGCAGTACTTC.